The present entry profiles one T cell receptor (beta chain) with its context. The source of the sample is a study of graft-versus-host responses after intestinal transplantation. Overall study: Every recipient had anti-thymocyte globulin induction and roughly 3 years of tacrolimus plus steroids.

With 2 bases removed from V and 7 bases from J, the gap between germline ends came to 10 bases. The CDR3 loop spans 12 amino acids. Germline CDR1 is SGHNT and CDR2 is YYREEE (reference sequence). CFSE-low proliferating responders, CD3+CD4+ and CD3+CD8+, were sorted post-reaction. TCRdb keeps only in-frame clones here, not all; method: immunoSEQ multiplex PCR. The data show around 19,000 clones, with roughly 36% seen just once and 2% to 2.5% held by the top ten. The sample consisted of alloreactive CD4+ T cells from a mixed lymphocyte reaction culture, taken before transplantation. Subset specified: CFSE-low proliferating T cells sorted from roughly six-day pre-transplant mixed lymphocyte reaction (GvH or HvG direction). This receptor was taken from a human patient who was an organ donor for intestinal transplantation. The chain links TRBV5-4 to TRBJ2-7, with D unclear. The CDR3 DNA reads as TGTGCCAGCAGCTTTCCCCAAGGGGAGCAGTACTTC. Its protein product is CASSFPQGEQYF.